The 4 T cell receptor beta chains in this list originate from one sample, sequenced in a study of blood T cell repertoires in COVID-19. TCRdb keeps only in-frame clones here, not all; method: immunoSEQ multiplex PCR. The sample has 250,000 or so clones, 85% to 90% seen once. Sample: PBMCs or T cells enriched from blood (not recorded which). The source of these receptors is a woman in her 30s with acute COVID-19.

The chain joins TRBV7-2 to TRBJ2-3; 8 positions match TRBD2. J gave up 0 bases and V 2 bases, and 10 bases lay outside the gene matches. This CDR3 is 18 amino acids long. The germline V gene encodes CDR1 SGHTA and CDR2 FQGNSA. DNA for the CDR3: TGTGCCAGCAGCTTAATTGCGACGCTAGCGGGTAGCACAGATACGCAGTATTTT. It encodes CASSLIATLAGSTDTQYF.

This clone was recorded only once. The chain has TRBV29-1 and TRBJ2-2; D is possibly TRBD2 (6 bases). Germline V gives CDR1 SQVTM, CDR2 ANQGSEA. The germline V and J ends were trimmed by 6 bases and 4 bases, with 12 bases remaining between them. The CDR3 runs 13 residues. The CDR3 spells CSVETSGTGELFF. As DNA, the CDR3 is TGCAGCGTAGAGACTAGTGGCACCGGGGAGCTGTTTTTT.

This chain connects TRBV9 to TRBJ2-5; TRBD1 agrees at 12 bases. There are 15 residues in the CDR3. V shed 3 bases, J shed 5 bases, and the junction held 5 bases outside the gene matches. The germline CDR1 and CDR2 sequences are SGDLS and YYNGEE. The CDR3 sequence: CASSGGTGGRETQYF. CDR3 DNA sequence: TGTGCCAGCAGCGGTGGGACAGGGGGCAGGGAGACCCAGTACTTC.

V gene TRBV11-3 combines with J gene TRBJ2-7, with D perhaps TRBD2 (6 bases). With 5 bases removed from V and 0 bases from J, the gap between germline ends came to 20 bases. In germline, CDR1 is SGHNT, CDR2 YENEEA. There are 17 residues in the CDR3. CDR3 region: CASSQRWLGGASYEQYF. DNA of the CDR3: TGTGCCAGCAGCCAAAGGTGGCTCGGCGGGGCCTCCTACGAGCAGTACTTC.